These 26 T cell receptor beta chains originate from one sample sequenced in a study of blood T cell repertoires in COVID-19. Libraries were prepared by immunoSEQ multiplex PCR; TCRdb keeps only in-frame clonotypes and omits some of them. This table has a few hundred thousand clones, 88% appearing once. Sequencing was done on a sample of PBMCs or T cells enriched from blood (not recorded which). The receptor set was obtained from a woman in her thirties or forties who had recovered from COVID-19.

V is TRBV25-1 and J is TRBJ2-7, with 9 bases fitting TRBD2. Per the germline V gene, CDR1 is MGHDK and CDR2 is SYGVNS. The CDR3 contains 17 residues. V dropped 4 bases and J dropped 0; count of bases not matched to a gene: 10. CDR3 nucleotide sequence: TGTGCCAGCAGTGTCAAAATAGCGGGGGCAAGCTCCTACGAGCAGTACTTC. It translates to CASSVKIAGASSYEQYF.

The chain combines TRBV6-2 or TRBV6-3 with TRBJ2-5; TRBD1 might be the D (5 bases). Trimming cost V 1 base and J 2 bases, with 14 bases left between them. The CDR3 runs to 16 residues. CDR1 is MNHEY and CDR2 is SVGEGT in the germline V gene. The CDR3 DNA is TGTGCCAGCAGTTACTATGTTTCCAGGACACAAGAGACCCAGTACTTC. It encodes CASSYYVSRTQETQYF.

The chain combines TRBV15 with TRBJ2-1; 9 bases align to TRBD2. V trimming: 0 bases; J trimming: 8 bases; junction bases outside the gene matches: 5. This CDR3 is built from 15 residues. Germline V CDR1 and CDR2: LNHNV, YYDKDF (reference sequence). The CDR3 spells CATSRDPGTSHEQFF. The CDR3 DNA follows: TGTGCCACCAGCAGAGATCCGGGGACTAGCCATGAGCAGTTCTTC.

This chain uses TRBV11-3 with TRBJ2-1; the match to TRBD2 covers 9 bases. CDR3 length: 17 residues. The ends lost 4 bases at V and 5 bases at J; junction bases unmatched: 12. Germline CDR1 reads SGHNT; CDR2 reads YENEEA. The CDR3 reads CASSSPRSSGINNEQFF. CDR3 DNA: TGTGCCAGCAGCTCTCCCAGATCTAGCGGGATTAACAATGAGCAGTTCTTC.

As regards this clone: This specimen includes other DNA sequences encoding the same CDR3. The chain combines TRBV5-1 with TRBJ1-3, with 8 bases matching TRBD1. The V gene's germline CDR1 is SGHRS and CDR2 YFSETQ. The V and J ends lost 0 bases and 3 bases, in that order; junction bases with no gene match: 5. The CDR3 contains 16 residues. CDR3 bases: TGCGCCAGCAGCTTGGAGCAGGGGGCGCTTGGAAACACCATATATTTT. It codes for CASSLEQGALGNTIYF.

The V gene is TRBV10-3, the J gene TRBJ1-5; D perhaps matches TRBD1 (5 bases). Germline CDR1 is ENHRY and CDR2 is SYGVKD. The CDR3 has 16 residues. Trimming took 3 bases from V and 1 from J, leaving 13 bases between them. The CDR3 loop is CAISEGGPGSNQPQHF. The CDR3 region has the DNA TGTGCCATCAGTGAAGGTGGGCCAGGGAGCAATCAGCCCCAGCATTTT.

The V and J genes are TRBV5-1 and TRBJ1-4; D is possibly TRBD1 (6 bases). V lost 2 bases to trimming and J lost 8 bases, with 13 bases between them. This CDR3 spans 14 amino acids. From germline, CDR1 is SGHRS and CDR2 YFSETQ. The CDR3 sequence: CASSLQGPGEKLFF. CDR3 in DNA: TGCGCCAGCAGCTTACAGGGACCAGGCGAAAAACTGTTTTTT.

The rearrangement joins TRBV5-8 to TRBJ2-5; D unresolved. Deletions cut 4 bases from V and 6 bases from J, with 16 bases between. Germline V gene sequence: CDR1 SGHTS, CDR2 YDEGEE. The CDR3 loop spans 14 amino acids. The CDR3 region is CASSTALDIKTQYF. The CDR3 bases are TGTGCCAGCAGCACCGCCCTAGATATAAAGACCCAGTACTTC.

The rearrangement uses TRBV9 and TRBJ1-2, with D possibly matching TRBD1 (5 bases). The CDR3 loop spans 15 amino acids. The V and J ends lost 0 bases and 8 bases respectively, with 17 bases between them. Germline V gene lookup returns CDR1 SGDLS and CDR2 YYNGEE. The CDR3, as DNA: TGTGCCAGCAGCGTAGTGGATTGGGGGGTGCGAGGCTACACCTTC. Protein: CASSVVDWGVRGYTF.

CDR3 coding DNA: TGTGCCATCAGTGAAAGGCAGGGGGCAACAGATACGCAGTATTTT. Residues: CAISERQGATDTQYF. This chain uses TRBV10-3 with TRBJ2-3, with 8 bases aligning to TRBD1. CDR1 is ENHRY and CDR2 is SYGVKD in the germline V gene. This CDR3 is 15 amino acids long. The V gene end was trimmed by 3 bases and the J gene end by 3 bases; junction bases not matched to a gene: 5.

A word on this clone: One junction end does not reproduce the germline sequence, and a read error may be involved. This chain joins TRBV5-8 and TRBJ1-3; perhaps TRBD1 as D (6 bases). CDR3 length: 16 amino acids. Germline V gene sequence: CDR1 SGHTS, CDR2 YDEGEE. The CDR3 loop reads CASTLEGGARGNTIYF. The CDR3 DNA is TGTGCCAGCACCTTGGAGGGGGGGGCGCGCGGAAACACCATATATTTT.

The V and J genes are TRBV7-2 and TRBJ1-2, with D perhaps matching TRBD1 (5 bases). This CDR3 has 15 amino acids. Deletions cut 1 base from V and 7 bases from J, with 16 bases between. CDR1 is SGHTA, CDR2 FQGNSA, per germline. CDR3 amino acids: CASSLGRGAGIGYTF. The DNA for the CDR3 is TGTGCCAGCAGCTTAGGGCGGGGCGCGGGGATTGGCTACACCTTC. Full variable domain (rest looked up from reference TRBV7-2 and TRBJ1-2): GAGVSQSPSNKVTEKGKDVELRCDPISGHTALYWYRQSLGQGLEFLIYFQGNSAPDKSGLPSDRFSAERTGGSVSTLTIQRTQQEDSAVYLCASSLGRGAGIGYTFGSGTRLTVV.

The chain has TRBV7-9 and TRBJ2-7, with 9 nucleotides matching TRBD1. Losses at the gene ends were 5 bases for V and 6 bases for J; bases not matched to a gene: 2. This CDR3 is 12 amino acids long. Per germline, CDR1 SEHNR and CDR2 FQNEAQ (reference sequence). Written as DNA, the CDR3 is TGTGCCAGCAGCAGGACAGGGGCCGAGCAGTACTTC. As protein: CASSRTGAEQYF.

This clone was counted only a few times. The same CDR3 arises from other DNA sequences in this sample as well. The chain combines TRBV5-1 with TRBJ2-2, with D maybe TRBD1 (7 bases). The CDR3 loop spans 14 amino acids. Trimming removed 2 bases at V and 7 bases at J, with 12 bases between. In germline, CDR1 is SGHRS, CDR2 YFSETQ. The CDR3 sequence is CASSFGQGGGELFF. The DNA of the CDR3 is TGCGCCAGCAGCTTCGGTCAGGGGGGCGGGGAGCTGTTTTTT.

CDR3 residues: CSVVSGTGGYGYTF. As DNA, the CDR3 is TGCAGCGTTGTCTCCGGGACAGGGGGATATGGCTACACCTTC. This chain joins TRBV29-1 and TRBJ1-2, with 11 bases fitting TRBD1. The CDR3 covers 14 residues. The trim removed 4 bases at V and 5 bases at J, leaving 6 bases unmatched. The germline gives CDR1 SQVTM, CDR2 ANQGSEA.

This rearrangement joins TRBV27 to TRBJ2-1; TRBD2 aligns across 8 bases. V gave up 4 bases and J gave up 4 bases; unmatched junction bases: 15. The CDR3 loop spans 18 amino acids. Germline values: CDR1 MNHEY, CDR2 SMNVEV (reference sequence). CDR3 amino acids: CASSSPRSGSRAYNEQFF. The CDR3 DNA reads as TGTGCCAGCAGTTCCCCACGGAGCGGGAGTAGGGCTTACAATGAGCAGTTCTTC.

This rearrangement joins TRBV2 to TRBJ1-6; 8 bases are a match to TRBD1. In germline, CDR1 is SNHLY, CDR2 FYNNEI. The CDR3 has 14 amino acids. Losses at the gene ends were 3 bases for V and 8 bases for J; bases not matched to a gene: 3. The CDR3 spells CASSDRTGHSPLHF. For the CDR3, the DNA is TGTGCCAGCAGTGATAGGACAGGGCATTCACCCCTCCACTTT. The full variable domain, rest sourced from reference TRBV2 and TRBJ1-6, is EPEVTQTPSHQVTQMGQEVILRCVPISNHLYFYWYRQILGQKVEFLVSFYNNEISEKSEIFDDQFSVERPDGSNFTLKIRSTKLEDSAMYFCASSDRTGHSPLHFGNGTRLTVT.

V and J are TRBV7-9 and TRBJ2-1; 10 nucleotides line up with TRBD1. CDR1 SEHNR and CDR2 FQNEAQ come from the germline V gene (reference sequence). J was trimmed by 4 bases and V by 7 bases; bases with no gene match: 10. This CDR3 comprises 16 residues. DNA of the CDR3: TGTGCCAGCAACCCAAAAGGACAGGGGGGGTACAATGAGCAGTTCTTC. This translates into CASNPKGQGGYNEQFF.

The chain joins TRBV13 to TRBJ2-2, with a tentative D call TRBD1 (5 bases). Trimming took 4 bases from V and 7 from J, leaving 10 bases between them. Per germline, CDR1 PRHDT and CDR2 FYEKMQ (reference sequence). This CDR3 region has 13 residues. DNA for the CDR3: TGTGCCAGCAGCTCTCAGGGTATCGGGGAGCTGTTTTTT. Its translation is CASSSQGIGELFF. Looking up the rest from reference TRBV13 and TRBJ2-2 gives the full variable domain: AAGVIQSPRHLIKEKRETATLKCYPIPRHDTVYWYQQGPGQDPQFLISFYEKMQSDKGSIPDRFSAQQFSDYHSELNMSSLELGDSALYFCASSSQGIGELFFGEGSRLTVL.

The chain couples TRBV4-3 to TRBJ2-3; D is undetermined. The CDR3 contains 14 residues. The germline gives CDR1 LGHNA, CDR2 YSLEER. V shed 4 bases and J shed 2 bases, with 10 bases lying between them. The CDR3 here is CASSPVGNTDTQYF. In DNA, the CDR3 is TGCGCCAGCAGCCCGGTGGGCAACACAGATACGCAGTATTTT.

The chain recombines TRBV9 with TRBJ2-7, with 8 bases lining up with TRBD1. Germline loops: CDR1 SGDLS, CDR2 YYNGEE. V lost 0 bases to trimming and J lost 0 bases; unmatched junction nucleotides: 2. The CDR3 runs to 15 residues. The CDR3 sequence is CASSVDTGGSYEQYF. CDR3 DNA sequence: TGTGCCAGCAGCGTAGATACAGGGGGCTCCTACGAGCAGTACTTC.

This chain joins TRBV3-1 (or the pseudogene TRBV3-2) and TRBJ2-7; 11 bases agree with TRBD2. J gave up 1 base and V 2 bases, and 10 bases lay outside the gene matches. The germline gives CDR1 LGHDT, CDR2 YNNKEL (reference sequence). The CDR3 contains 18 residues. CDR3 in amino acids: CASSQSEGLADPSYEQYF. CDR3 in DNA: TGTGCCAGCAGCCAATCGGAGGGACTAGCGGACCCATCCTACGAGCAGTACTTC.

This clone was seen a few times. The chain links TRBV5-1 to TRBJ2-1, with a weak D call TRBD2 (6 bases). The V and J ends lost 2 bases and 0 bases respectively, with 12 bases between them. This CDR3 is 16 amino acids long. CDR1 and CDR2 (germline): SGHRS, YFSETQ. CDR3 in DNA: TGCGCCAGCAGCTTCTGGCGGGAAGTCTCCTACAATGAGCAGTTCTTC. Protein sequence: CASSFWREVSYNEQFF. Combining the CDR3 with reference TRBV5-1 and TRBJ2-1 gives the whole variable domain KAGVTQTPRYLIKTRGQQVTLSCSPISGHRSVSWYQQTPGQGLQFLFEYFSETQRNKGNFPGRFSGRQFSNSRSEMNVSTLELGDSALYLCASSFWREVSYNEQFFGPGTRLTVL.

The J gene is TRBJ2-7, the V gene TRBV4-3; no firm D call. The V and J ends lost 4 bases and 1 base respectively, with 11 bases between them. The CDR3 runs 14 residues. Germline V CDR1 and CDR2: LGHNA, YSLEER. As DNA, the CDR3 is TGCGCCAGCAGCCGGTTGACAATGTCCTACGAGCAGTACTTC. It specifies CASSRLTMSYEQYF.

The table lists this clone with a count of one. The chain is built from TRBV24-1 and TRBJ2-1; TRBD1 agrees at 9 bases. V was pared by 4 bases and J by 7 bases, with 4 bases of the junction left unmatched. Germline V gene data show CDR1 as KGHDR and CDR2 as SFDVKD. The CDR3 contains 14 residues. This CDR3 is CATSETGGSNEQFF. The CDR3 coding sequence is TGTGCCACCAGTGAAACAGGGGGCTCGAATGAGCAGTTCTTC.

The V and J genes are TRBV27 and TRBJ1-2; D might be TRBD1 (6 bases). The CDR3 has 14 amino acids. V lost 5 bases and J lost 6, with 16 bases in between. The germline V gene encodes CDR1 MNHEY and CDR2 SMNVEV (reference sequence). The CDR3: CASSGQTLVDGYTF. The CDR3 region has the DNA TGTGCCAGCAGTGGACAGACATTGGTAGATGGCTACACCTTC.